The 23 T cell receptor beta chains given below trace back to one sample, sequenced in a study of T cell changes during pregnancy in multiple sclerosis. TCRdb's copy holds only in-frame clones and misses some; the assay was immunoSEQ multiplex PCR. The sample lists roughly 72,000 clones, 94% occurring once. Specimen: CD4+ T cells from peripheral blood mononuclear cells, collected after pregnancy. The receptors derive from a female donor with multiple sclerosis, enrolled in a pregnancy study.

In its sample, this clone was seen a few times. The chain employs TRBV7-2 and TRBJ2-7, with TRBD1 matching over 7 bases. Germline V CDR1 and CDR2: SGHTA, FQGNSA. V trimming: 6 bases; J trimming: 0 bases; junction bases outside the gene matches: 5. The CDR3 sequence is 14 residues long. The CDR3 reads CASRSGGSSYEQYF. In DNA, the CDR3 is TGTGCCAGCAGGTCAGGGGGTAGCTCCTACGAGCAGTACTTC.

V gene TRBV11-2 combines with J gene TRBJ2-7, with 11 bases aligning to TRBD1. This CDR3 contains 15 residues. Trimming removed 1 base from V and 4 bases from J; junction bases left unmatched: 3. CDR1 and CDR2 (germline): SGHAT, FQNNGV. The DNA of the CDR3 is TGTGCCAGCAGCTTAGGCCGGGACAGGGGGTACGAGCAGTACTTC. Its protein is CASSLGRDRGYEQYF.

The genes are TRBV19 and TRBJ2-1; 14 nucleotides match TRBD2. Germline trimming cut 4 bases from V and 4 bases from J; bases unmatched to any gene: 9. Germline CDR1 and CDR2: LNHDA and SQIVND (reference sequence). This CDR3 region has 18 residues. In DNA form, the CDR3 reads TGTGCCAGTAGTAAGGGACTAGCGGGAGCCCCACTATACAATGAGCAGTTCTTC. This gives the protein CASSKGLAGAPLYNEQFF.

J is TRBJ2-5 and V is TRBV5-5, with 11 nucleotides matching TRBD2. V lost 0 bases, J lost 2 bases, and 6 bases stayed unmatched. This CDR3 has 17 residues. Germline V lookup: CDR1 SGHKS, CDR2 YYEKEE (reference sequence). The CDR3: CASSLDLAGGYQETQYF. For the CDR3, the DNA is TGTGCCAGCAGCTTGGATCTAGCGGGAGGCTATCAAGAGACCCAGTACTTC.

The V and J genes are TRBV7-9 and TRBJ2-3; 8 nucleotides match TRBD1. The CDR3 extends over 14 amino acids. CDR1 is SEHNR, CDR2 FQNEAQ, per germline (reference sequence). V shed 6 bases, J shed 4 bases, and the junction held 6 bases outside the gene matches. The chain's CDR3 is CASSDRGFADTQYF. The CDR3 region has the DNA TGTGCCAGCAGTGACAGGGGATTCGCAGATACGCAGTATTTT.

This chain links TRBV19 with TRBJ1-2; 8 bases agree with TRBD1. Germline V gene data show CDR1 as LNHDA and CDR2 as SQIVND (reference sequence). The CDR3 covers 17 residues. V trimming: 3 bases; J trimming: 6 bases; junction bases outside the gene matches: 15. In DNA form, the CDR3 reads TGTGCCAGTAGTATTCTGGCAGGGGGCGTCAAGTTTCATGGCTACACCTTC. It translates to CASSILAGGVKFHGYTF.

This chain connects TRBV29-1 to TRBJ2-7; TRBD1 is a possible D gene (6 bases). CDR1 and CDR2 (germline): SQVTM, ANQGSEA. The CDR3 is 13 amino acids. V was clipped by 5 bases and J by 0 bases, with 11 bases between them. The CDR3 here is CSVRQAASYEQYF. CDR3 DNA sequence: TGCAGCGTTCGACAGGCGGCCTCCTACGAGCAGTACTTC.

The chain links TRBV5-1 to TRBJ2-7; tentatively, D is TRBD1 (5 bases). V was trimmed by 0 bases and J by 6 bases, leaving 13 bases between them. Germline V CDR1 and CDR2: SGHRS, YFSETQ. The CDR3 has 14 residues. DNA for the CDR3: TGCGCCAGCAGCTTGGGCAGGGCCTTGGGCGAGCAGTACTTC. Translation: CASSLGRALGEQYF. Full variable domain (rest looked up from reference TRBV5-1 and TRBJ2-7): KAGVTQTPRYLIKTRGQQVTLSCSPISGHRSVSWYQQTPGQGLQFLFEYFSETQRNKGNFPGRFSGRQFSNSRSEMNVSTLELGDSALYLCASSLGRALGEQYFGPGTRLTVT.

The rearrangement joins TRBV19 to TRBJ2-2; TRBD2 matches at 7 bases. The CDR3 totals 14 residues. The J segment lost 7 bases and the V segment lost 10 bases, leaving 12 bases of the junction unmatched. Germline V lookup: CDR1 LNHDA, CDR2 SQIVND (reference sequence). CDR3 sequence: CATQRTSLGGELFF. The CDR3 coding sequence is TGTGCCACCCAAAGGACTAGTCTGGGCGGGGAGCTGTTTTTT.

This clone has only a few counts. In DNA form, the CDR3 reads TGTGCCAGCAGCTTGTTAGGGGGCGCCGGGGAAAAACTGTTTTTT. It specifies CASSLLGGAGEKLFF. This rearrangement joins TRBV5-4 to TRBJ1-4; TRBD1 matches 7 bases. V gave up 1 base and J gave up 8 bases; unmatched junction bases: 8. The CDR3 covers 15 residues. Germline loops: CDR1 SGHNT, CDR2 YYREEE (reference sequence).

The rearrangement joins TRBV5-4 to TRBJ2-5; perhaps TRBD1 as D (5 bases). V was cut by 4 bases and J by 2 bases, with 15 bases left in between. CDR1 is SGHNT and CDR2 is YYREEE in the germline V gene (reference sequence). This CDR3 has 15 amino acids. CDR3 protein: CASSPTRQFQETQYF. Written as DNA, the CDR3 is TGTGCCAGCAGCCCTACCCGACAGTTTCAAGAGACCCAGTACTTC.

The chain links TRBV2 to TRBJ1-1; no reliable D call. The germline CDR1 and CDR2 sequences are SNHLY and FYNNEI. CDR3 size: 14 residues. V lost 3 bases, J lost 12 bases, and 20 bases lay in between. In DNA form, the CDR3 reads TGTGCCAGCAGTGAGTTCACGGGGTCGATGGCGTCTTTCTTT. This codes for CASSEFTGSMASFF.

The rearrangement links TRBV4-2 to TRBJ2-2, with 7 nucleotides matching TRBD2. The germline CDR1 and CDR2 sequences are LGHNA and YNFKEQ. V shed 4 bases and J 1 base; nucleotides not matched to a gene: 6. The CDR3 is made up of 16 amino acids. The CDR3 sequence: CASSRGGGRNTGELFF. The CDR3 nucleotides are TGTGCCAGCAGCCGGGGGGGAGGAAGGAACACCGGGGAGCTGTTTTTT.

This clone appeared once. V gene TRBV15 combines with J gene TRBJ1-1; perhaps TRBD1 as D (5 bases). The CDR3 consists of 15 residues. Trimming cost V 0 bases and J 5 bases, with 13 bases left between them. Germline-derived CDR1 and CDR2 are LNHNV and YYDKDF (reference sequence). CDR3 amino acids: CATSRDLGSGTEAFF. In DNA form, the CDR3 reads TGTGCCACCAGCAGAGATCTGGGCTCAGGGACTGAAGCTTTCTTT.

This sequence joins TRBV30 and TRBJ2-7, with 13 bases lining up with TRBD2. Germline CDR1 reads GTSNPN; CDR2 reads SVGIG (reference sequence). CDR3 size: 13 residues. With V trimmed by 4 bases and J by 7 bases, 4 bases remained unmatched. CDR3 amino acids: CAWTGLAGVEQYF. In nucleotides, the CDR3 is TGTGCCTGGACAGGACTAGCGGGAGTTGAGCAGTACTTC.

The V gene is TRBV29-1, the J gene TRBJ2-5, with D perhaps matching TRBD1 (5 bases). The length of the CDR3 is 14 residues. The ends were cut back, 3 bases at V and 1 base at J, with 12 bases in the middle. Germline lookup yields CDR1 SQVTM and CDR2 ANQGSEA. In DNA form, the CDR3 reads TGCAGCGTTGAGCCAGACAGTATCCAAGAGACCCAGTACTTC. As protein: CSVEPDSIQETQYF.

This rearrangement joins TRBV28 to TRBJ1-1; the D gene is possibly TRBD1 (5 bases). The CDR3 is 12 residues long. With 6 bases removed from V and 11 bases from J, the gap between germline ends came to 16 bases. The V gene's germline CDR1 is MDHEN and CDR2 SYDVKM. The CDR3 coding sequence is TGTGCCAGCAGCCAGACCGGGACTGTGGCTTTCTTT. Amino acid sequence: CASSQTGTVAFF.

CDR3 DNA sequence: TGCGCCAGCAGCTTGGAACTAGCGGGATCTACCGGGGAGCTGTTTTTT. This sequence encodes CASSLELAGSTGELFF. V is TRBV5-1 and J is TRBJ2-2, with 10 bases that match TRBD2. Germline trimming cut 0 bases from V and 5 bases from J; bases unmatched to any gene: 4. The germline V gene has CDR1 SGHRS and CDR2 YFSETQ. The CDR3 is made up of 16 amino acids.

The V and J genes are TRBV6-1 and TRBJ2-5; the match to TRBD2 covers 7 bases. V shed 2 bases and J 5 bases; nucleotides not matched to a gene: 5. The CDR3 runs 14 residues. Per the germline V gene, CDR1 is MNHNS and CDR2 is SASEGT. In DNA form, the CDR3 reads TGTGCCAGCAGTGAACGGCGGGAGAGGGAGACCCAGTACTTC. Encoded protein: CASSERRERETQYF.

The rearrangement uses TRBV2 and TRBJ2-5, with TRBD2 matching 8 bases. Per the germline V gene, CDR1 is SNHLY and CDR2 is FYNNEI. The CDR3 is 15 amino acids. V was clipped by 6 bases and J by 5 bases; unmatched bases: 11. CDR3 loop: CASSLGLARGETQYF. The CDR3 DNA sequence: TGTGCCAGCAGCTTAGGACTAGCCAGAGGGGAGACCCAGTACTTC.

J is TRBJ1-5 and V is TRBV28; D perhaps matches TRBD1 (6 bases). CDR1 and CDR2 (germline): MDHEN, SYDVKM. Between the trimmed V and J ends, which lost 3 bases and 0 bases, there was a span of 9 bases. The CDR3 extends over 15 amino acids. The CDR3 protein is CASSLYRDSNQPQHF. CDR3 DNA: TGTGCCAGCAGTTTGTACAGGGATAGCAATCAGCCCCAGCATTTT.

The chain is built from TRBV18 and TRBJ2-1; 8 bases match TRBD1. This CDR3 has 16 residues. Per germline, CDR1 KGHSH and CDR2 LQKENI. After removal of 2 bases from V and 5 bases from J, the junction contained 8 bases not matched to a gene. Written as DNA, the CDR3 is TGTGCCAGCTCACCAACAGGGGGGCTCAGAAACAATGAGCAGTTCTTC. Residues: CASSPTGGLRNNEQFF.

The chain uses TRBV28 and TRBJ2-3; 12 bases are a match to TRBD2. After removal of 6 bases from V and 1 base from J, the junction contained 2 bases not matched to a gene. The CDR3 has 15 residues. Germline V gene sequence: CDR1 MDHEN, CDR2 SYDVKM. CDR3 nucleotide sequence: TGTGCCAGCAGGGGACTAGCGGGCCGCACAGATACGCAGTATTTT. Amino acid sequence: CASRGLAGRTDTQYF.